These 10 T cell receptor beta chains share one sample of origin, sequenced in a study of human T cells and chemical hapten exposure. TCRdb reprocessed the 5' RACE reads via MiXCR and lists one record per CDR3 protein. The profile shows around 80,000 distinct CDR3 sequences, 15% of them singletons. Someone pulled total RNA out of unfractionated whole blood. Source of these receptors: a female donor in good health.

For the CDR3, the DNA is TGTGCCAGCAGCCAAGATTCTGAACAGGGGAACTATGGCTACACCTTC. Its protein is CASSQDSEQGNYGYTF. This sequence joins TRBV3-2 and TRBJ1-2; the DNA was not compared with TRBD1, the D call given in the table. TRBV3-2 is a pseudogene segment. The CDR3 is made up of 16 amino acids.

This clonotype has just a few counts. The chain uses TRBV10-3 and TRBJ1-3, with D tentatively TRBD1 (6 bases). The germline V and J ends were trimmed by 10 bases and 6 bases, with 13 bases remaining between them. Germline V gene lookup returns CDR1 ENHRY and CDR2 SYGVKD. This CDR3 spans 12 amino acids. Here the CDR3 DNA reads TGTGCCACCCGACAGGAGGAAAACACCATATATTTT. This sequence encodes CATRQEENTIYF.

The chain carries TRBV5-1 and TRBJ2-3; TRBD2 matches at 7 bases. Germline CDR1 and CDR2: SGHRS and YFSETQ. The V and J ends lost 2 bases and 5 bases, in that order; junction bases with no gene match: 11. The CDR3 has 16 amino acids. CDR3 in DNA: TGCGCCAGCAGCTTAGCAAAACTAGCGTTTGGAGATACGCAGTATTTT. This translates into CASSLAKLAFGDTQYF.

Here the CDR3 DNA reads TGTGCCAGTAGTACGGGGACGGCTGACTATGGCTACACCTTC. As protein: CASSTGTADYGYTF. V is TRBV19 and J is TRBJ1-2; perhaps TRBD1 as D (5 bases). This CDR3 region has 14 residues. CDR1 is LNHDA, CDR2 SQIVND, per germline (reference sequence). With 4 bases removed from V and 3 bases from J, the gap between germline ends came to 12 bases.

This clonotype turned up a few times. This sequence joins TRBV7-2 and TRBJ2-3; tentative D call: TRBD1 (6 bases). V was shortened by 4 bases and J by 1 base, with 12 bases between the two germline ends. CDR1 is SGHTA, CDR2 FQGNSA, per germline. This CDR3 is 15 amino acids long. In nucleotides, the CDR3 is TGTGCCAGCAGCTCACAGGACAGCCGCACAGATACGCAGTATTTT. It specifies CASSSQDSRTDTQYF.

In this sample, this clonotype turned up a few times. This rearrangement joins TRBV6-5 to TRBJ1-2, with 7 nucleotides matching TRBD1. The germline CDR1 and CDR2 sequences are MNHEY and SVGAGI. V was clipped by 6 bases and J by 5 bases; unmatched bases: 6. This CDR3 has 13 residues. The DNA for the CDR3 is TGTGCCAGCAGAAGACAGGGATATTATGGCTACACCTTC. This translates into CASRRQGYYGYTF.

In this sample, this clonotype turned up a few times. This chain uses TRBV7-8 with TRBJ1-2, with 10 bases aligning to TRBD1. The CDR3 length is 14 residues. J was trimmed by 8 bases and V by 0 bases; bases with no gene match: 3. Germline-derived CDR1 and CDR2 are SGHVS and FQNEAQ. In nucleotides, the CDR3 is TGTGCCAGCAGCTTAGCCGGACAGGGGGGCGGCTACACCTTC. It is translated as CASSLAGQGGGYTF.

This clonotype was seen only a few times. V usage is TRBV27 and J usage is TRBJ1-6; D is ambiguous. Germline values: CDR1 MNHEY, CDR2 SMNVEV (reference sequence). V lost 5 bases to trimming and J lost 7 bases, with 6 bases between them. This CDR3 spans 12 amino acids. CDR3 loop: CASSNGNSPLHF. CDR3 in DNA: TGTGCCAGCAGTAACGGGAATTCACCCCTCCACTTT.

This chain links TRBV5-1 with TRBJ2-1; D may correspond to TRBD1 or TRBD2 (5 bases each). The V end was cut by 0 bases, the J end by 13 bases, with 14 bases between. The CDR3 extends over 13 amino acids. Germline V lookup: CDR1 SGHRS, CDR2 YFSETQ. CDR3 sequence reads: CASSLAGPVPQFF. CDR3 sequence (DNA): TGCGCCAGCAGCTTGGCGGGGCCGGTCCCACAGTTCTTC.

This clonotype was seen only a few times. This chain connects TRBV6-6 to TRBJ1-3; D is possibly TRBD1 (5 bases). CDR3 length: 17 residues. Trimming took 5 bases from V and 0 from J, leaving 17 bases between them. In germline, CDR1 is MNHNY, CDR2 SVGAGI (reference sequence). Here the CDR3 reads CASSRTDRTVSGNTIYF. In DNA form, the CDR3 reads TGTGCCAGCAGTAGGACCGACAGAACCGTCTCTGGAAACACCATATATTTT.